This entry is about one T cell receptor beta chain. The protocol was immunoSEQ multiplex PCR, while the TCRdb copy is restricted to in-frame clones and leaves out a portion. The sample has roughly 310,000 clones, approximately 89% seen once. Trimming stripped 5 bases from V and 3 bases from J, with 6 bases between. This CDR3 contains 12 residues. Germline V gene sequence: CDR1 SGHTA, CDR2 FQGNSA. The record originates from a study of blood T cell repertoires in COVID-19. This TCR came from a middle-aged woman who had recovered from COVID-19. The chain employs TRBV7-2 and TRBJ2-3; D not resolved. Sequencing input: PBMCs or T cells enriched from blood (not recorded which). In DNA form, the CDR3 reads TGTGCCAGCAGCCCGCAGACAGATACGCAGTATTTT. Its translation is CASSPQTDTQYF.